The present TCR beta chain was sequenced within a study of CD8+ T cells in alopecia areata. Overall study: Tofacitinib ran for 6 to 18 months before 6 months off drug. Treated patients were scored for severity by percent of scalp affected. Study outcomes and limitations: Persistence during tofacitinib was seen for many expanded lesional clones in scalp and blood. Just one nonresponder means the tie between baseline CD8+ expansion and response stays uncertain.

The CDR3 is made up of 13 amino acids. The V gene's germline CDR1 is SQVTM and CDR2 ANQGSEA. V lost 1 base and J lost 1, with 8 bases in between. Documented treatment: oral pan-JAK inhibitor, 5-10 mg twice daily. As concerns this clone: Its antigen is not identified.

Following RNA extraction, reverse transcription yielded cDNA that acted as the sequencing template. TCRdb's copy holds only in-frame clones and misses some; the assay was immunoSEQ multiplex PCR. The sample lists more than 90,000 clones; roughly 63% were seen once. This receptor was obtained from a human donor with alopecia areata. The V call is TRBV29-1, the J call TRBJ2-7; D possibly corresponds to TRBD1 (5 bases). The source material was CD8+ T cells sorted from blood, sampled at week 4, from a patient treated with tofacitinib. Here the CDR3 reads CSVEGGPSYEQYF. The DNA of the CDR3 is TGCAGCGTTGAAGGGGGCCCTTCCTACGAGCAGTACTTC.